The rows below give T cell receptor beta chains drawn from one sample of a study of cytomegalovirus exposure and HLA in healthy donors. Sequencing used immunoSEQ multiplex PCR; TCRdb keeps in-frame clones, though not all of them. The sample comprises 250,000 to 300,000 clones, 70% to 90% of which are singletons, and approximately 2% rests with the top ten. Sequenced: PBMCs. The receptors come from a woman between 40 and 50 years old in good health and CMV-seropositive. Both conserved end residues are part of each CDR3. The D gene is left open where the match is weak. For some rows the clone size is stated as once, few or many, or as a class when expanded; others skip it.

-	TRBV2	TRBJ1-5	-	TGTGCCAGCAGTGGGGAACAGGGTAGCAATCAGCCCCAGCATTTT	CASSGEQGSNQPQHF
TRBD2	TRBV7-8	TRBJ2-7	-	TGTGCCAGCAGCCCTTATATAGGGGTCGAGCGGGGGATCTTATACGAGCAGTACTTC	CASSPYIGVERGILYEQYF
TRBD2	TRBV7-3	TRBJ2-1	-	TGTGCCAGCAGCTTAAGCGGGAGCTCCTACAATGAGCAGTTCTTC	CASSLSGSSYNEQFF
TRBD1	TRBV5-4	TRBJ2-7	-	TGTGCCACCAGACAGGGGACCGCCTACGAGCAGTACTTC	CATRQGTAYEQYF
-	TRBV27	TRBJ2-7	-	TGTGCCAGCAGTCCTGAACAGGGCCGTTACGAGCAGTACTTC	CASSPEQGRYEQYF
TRBD2	TRBV10-3	TRBJ2-1	-	TGTGCCATCAGTGAAGCGAGCGGGAGGGCCAGTGAGCAGTTCTTC	CAISEASGRASEQFF
TRBD1	TRBV6-5	TRBJ1-1	-	TGTGCCAGCAGTGGCGGACAGGGGTACACTGAAGCTTTCTTT	CASSGGQGYTEAFF
-	TRBV6-6	TRBJ1-1	-	TGTGCCAGCACGGTGGAGGAGGCCACTGAAGCTTTCTTT	CASTVEEATEAFF
-	TRBV9	TRBJ1-3	-	TGTGCCAGCAGCGTAGTGCCCCAGACAGGAAACACCATATATTTT	CASSVVPQTGNTIYF
-	TRBV4-3	TRBJ2-5	-	TGCGCCAGCAGCCAAGATGCGAGCAGGGGTGTTAGGGAGACCCAGTACTTC	CASSQDASRGVRETQYF
TRBD1	TRBV30	TRBJ2-1	-	TGTGCCTGGAGTCCCGACAGGGGTAAGGAGCAGTTCTTC	CAWSPDRGKEQFF
-	TRBV25-1	TRBJ1-2	-	TGTGCCAGCAGTTTTGAAAGGGGGATTGGCTACACCTTC	CASSFERGIGYTF
TRBD2	TRBV5-8	TRBJ2-5	-	TGTGCCAGCAGCGCGGCGGGACTATCCTACCAAGAGACCCAGTACTTC	CASSAAGLSYQETQYF
-	TRBV5-1	TRBJ2-1	-	TGCGCCAGCAGCTTGGTTGGGGCCAAAGATGAGCAGTTCTTC	CASSLVGAKDEQFF
-	TRBV5-1	TRBJ2-3	-	TGCGCCAGCAGCTTCGGAGGGGAGATCACAGATACGCAGTATTTT	CASSFGGEITDTQYF
TRBD2	TRBV4-2	TRBJ2-3	-	TGTGCCAGCAGCCAAGATGTCCGGGAGGGCCGAGATACGCAGTATTTT	CASSQDVREGRDTQYF
-	TRBV12-5	TRBJ2-1	few	TGTGCTAGGGGACAAAGACTGCCACAGTACCTTCACGATTACAATGAGCAGTTCTTC	CARGQRLPQYLHDYNEQFF
-	TRBV7-9	TRBJ1-1	-	TGTGCCAGCAGCTTAGAGGGAGGGCGGAACACTGAAGCTTTCTTT	CASSLEGGRNTEAFF
-	TRBV4-3	TRBJ1-4	-	TGCGCCAGCAGCCAAGACCTGACAGCAACTAATGAAAAACTGTTTTTT	CASSQDLTATNEKLFF
-	TRBV7-2	TRBJ1-5	-	TGTGCCAGCAGCGTGGACAGAGGGAGCAATCAGCCCCAGCATTTT	CASSVDRGSNQPQHF
TRBD1	TRBV7-9	TRBJ1-1	-	TGTTCCAGCAGGGCCGGGACAGGGCTTATGAACACTGAAGCTTTCTTT	CSSRAGTGLMNTEAFF
-	TRBV6-5	TRBJ2-7	-	TGTGCCAGCAGTTATCACGGGACAAAAATCTCCTACGAGCAGTACTTC	CASSYHGTKISYEQYF
TRBD2	TRBV9	TRBJ2-2	few	TGTGCCAGCAGCGGGACTAGCGGTTACACCGGGGAGCTGTTTTTT	CASSGTSGYTGELFF
TRBD2	TRBV6-5	TRBJ2-1	-	TGTGCCAGCAGTTACGGACTAGCGGGAGTTGGTGAGCAGTTCTTC	CASSYGLAGVGEQFF
-	TRBV4-2	TRBJ1-2	-	TGTGCCAGCAGCCAAGATCTGGGCGCTAACTATGGCTACACCTTC	CASSQDLGANYGYTF
TRBD1	TRBV19	TRBJ1-5	-	TGTGCCAGTCGGGGACAGCCCTTTGGCAATCAGCCCCAGCATTTT	CASRGQPFGNQPQHF
-	TRBV7-3	TRBJ2-2	-	TGTGCCAGCAGCTTATATCCTAGCGCTGGAAACACCGGGGAGCTGTTTTTT	CASSLYPSAGNTGELFF
TRBD2	TRBV5-6	TRBJ2-1	once	TGTGCCAGCAGCTTGGCCGGTCTAGCGGGAGGGTATGAGCAGTTCTTC	CASSLAGLAGGYEQFF
TRBD2	TRBV5-1	TRBJ2-1	-	TGCGCCAGCAGCTTTCAAGCGGGAGCGAGTAACAATGAGCAGTTCTTC	CASSFQAGASNNEQFF
-	TRBV6-5	TRBJ1-5	-	TGTGCCAGCACCCGAGGGAGCAATCAGCCCCAGCATTTT	CASTRGSNQPQHF
TRBD1	TRBV5-6	TRBJ2-5	-	TGTGCCAGCAGCTCGAACGACCTAGGGGGCCGAGGGACCCAGTACTTC	CASSSNDLGGRGTQYF
-	TRBV27	TRBJ1-5	-	TGTGCCAGCAGTCGACAGGTAGGACAGCCCCAGCATTTT	CASSRQVGQPQHF
-	TRBV29-1	TRBJ2-2	few	TGCAGCGCGGAGGGTCGTGATTCGAACACCGGGGAGCTGTTTTTT	CSAEGRDSNTGELFF
TRBD1	TRBV6-5	TRBJ1-5	-	TGTGCCAGCAGCCAGACAGGGGGAAATCAGCCCCAGCATTTT	CASSQTGGNQPQHF
TRBD1	TRBV11-3	TRBJ2-5	-	TGTGCCAGCAGCCCCGGACAGGGGGCTATGGGGGAGACCCAGTACTTC	CASSPGQGAMGETQYF
-	TRBV19	TRBJ1-5	-	TGTGCCAGTAGTGGGGCGGCTAATAGCAATCAGCCCCAGCATTTT	CASSGAANSNQPQHF
-	TRBV7-8	TRBJ2-1	-	TGTGCCAGCAGCTTCGCGCGGAGGAGCTCCTACAATGAGCAGTTCTTC	CASSFARRSSYNEQFF
-	TRBV11-2	TRBJ2-7	-	TGTGCCAGCAGCTTAGGGGCAGGAACCTACGAGCAGTACTTC	CASSLGAGTYEQYF
TRBD1	TRBV9	TRBJ2-7	-	TGTGCCAGCAGCGTAGAGGCAGGGGGCCTTTACGAGCAGTACTTC	CASSVEAGGLYEQYF
TRBD1	TRBV18	TRBJ2-6	-	TGTGCCAGCTCACCCGCAAGACAGGGGACGAGCTCTGGGGCCAACGTCCTGACTTTC	CASSPARQGTSSGANVLTF
TRBD1	TRBV30	TRBJ2-7	few	TGTGCCTGGACCTCCAGGGGACAGAACTACGAGCAGTACTTC	CAWTSRGQNYEQYF
TRBD2	TRBV27	TRBJ2-1	once	TGTGCCAGCAGTTCGGGACTAGCGGGTGCAAATGAGCAGTTCTTC	CASSSGLAGANEQFF
TRBD2	TRBV30	TRBJ2-3	-	TGTGCCTGGAGTGTACAAGCGGGACTCACAGATACGCAGTATTTT	CAWSVQAGLTDTQYF
TRBD2	TRBV5-8	TRBJ2-1	-	TGTGCCAGCAGGATATTAGCGGGAGGTAACAATGAGCAGTTCTTC	CASRILAGGNNEQFF
-	TRBV7-9	TRBJ2-5	-	TGTGCCAGCAGCTTACGCGGGGGCCCCCAAGAGACCCAGTACTTC	CASSLRGGPQETQYF
TRBD1	TRBV5-8	TRBJ1-4	-	TGTGCCAGCAGCTTGGCCCGGCAGGGGGCACGTGAAAAACTGTTTTTT	CASSLARQGAREKLFF